This TCR beta chain was obtained from a study of blood T cell repertoires in COVID-19. Looking at the study overall: Sources were T cells, B-cell-depleted T cells, or PBMCs; the material itself was cDNA or gDNA.

This clone was found a few times. Per the original methods: The authors estimated nucleated cell counts from reference gene primer amplification. TCRdb's table, derived via immunoSEQ multiplex PCR, lists solely in-frame clones and lacks some. Clone size and the V and J calls come from that table; the DNA yielded D and trimming. The table includes about 110,000 clones, about 88% detected once. CDR3 length: 14 amino acids. Germline values: CDR1 KGHDR, CDR2 SFDVKD. V was clipped by 3 bases and J by 4 bases, with 8 bases between them. The clonotype was recovered from a man aged 40-49 years with acute or convalescent COVID-19. The rearrangement uses TRBV24-1 and TRBJ2-2; perhaps TRBD1 as D (6 bases). Sequencing was performed on peripheral blood. This CDR3 reads CATSDPRGTGELFF. The CDR3 nucleotides are TGTGCCACCAGTGATCCCAGGGGCACCGGGGAGCTGTTTTTT.